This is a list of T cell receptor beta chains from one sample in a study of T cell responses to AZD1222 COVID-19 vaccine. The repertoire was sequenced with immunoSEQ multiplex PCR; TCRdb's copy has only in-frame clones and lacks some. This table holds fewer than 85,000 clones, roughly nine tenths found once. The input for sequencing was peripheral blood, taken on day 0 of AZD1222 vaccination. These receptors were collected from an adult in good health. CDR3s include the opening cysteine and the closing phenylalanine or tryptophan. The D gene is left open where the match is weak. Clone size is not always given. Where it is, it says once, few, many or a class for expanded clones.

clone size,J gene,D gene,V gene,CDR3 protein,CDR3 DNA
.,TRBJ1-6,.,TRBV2,CASSRRTYNSPLHF,TGTGCCAGCAGCCGTAGGACCTATAATTCACCCCTCCACTTT
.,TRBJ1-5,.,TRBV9,CASSVDRDGNQPQHF,TGTGCCAGCAGCGTAGACAGGGACGGCAATCAGCCCCAGCATTTT
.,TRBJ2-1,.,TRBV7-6,CASSLAGGDPYNEQFF,TGTGCCAGCAGCTTAGCAGGAGGGGATCCCTACAATGAGCAGTTCTTC
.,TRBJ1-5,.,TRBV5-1,CASSVDGGNQPQHF,TGCGCCAGCAGCGTGGACGGCGGCAATCAGCCCCAGCATTTT
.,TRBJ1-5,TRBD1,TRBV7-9,CASSSTGIGQPQHF,TGTGCCAGCAGCTCGACAGGGATTGGTCAGCCCCAGCATTTT
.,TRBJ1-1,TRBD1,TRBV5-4,CASSPWTGNTEAFF,TGTGCCAGCAGCCCATGGACAGGGAACACTGAAGCTTTCTTT
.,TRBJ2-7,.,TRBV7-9,CASSLAGVDEQYF,TGTGCCAGCAGCTTGGCAGGGGTCGACGAGCAGTACTTC
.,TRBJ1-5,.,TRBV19,CASSSATPSEGNNQPQHF,TGTGCCAGTAGTTCCGCCACCCCCTCTGAGGGGAACAATCAGCCCCAGCATTTT
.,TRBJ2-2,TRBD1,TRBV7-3,CASSAPQGTGELFF,TGTGCCAGCAGCGCCCCACAGGGGACCGGGGAGCTGTTTTTT
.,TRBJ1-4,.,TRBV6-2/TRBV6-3,CASSYSRGEKLFF,TGTGCCAGCAGTTACTCGCGGGGAGAAAAACTGTTTTTT
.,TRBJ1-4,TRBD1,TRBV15,CATSRDLGTAKEKLFF,TGTGCCACCAGCAGAGATCTAGGGACAGCCAAAGAAAAACTGTTTTTT
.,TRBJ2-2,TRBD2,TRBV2,CASSRTSGNTGELFF,TGTGCCAGCAGTAGGACTAGCGGGAACACCGGGGAGCTGTTTTTT
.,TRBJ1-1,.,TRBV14,CASSQDFSAEAFF,TGTGCCAGCAGCCAAGATTTTAGCGCTGAAGCTTTCTTT
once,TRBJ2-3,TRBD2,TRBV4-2,CASSQEDSGGAGTQYF,TGTGCCAGCAGCCAAGAGGATAGCGGGGGGGCCGGTACGCAGTATTTT
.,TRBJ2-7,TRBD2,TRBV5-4,CASSLTSGGSEQYF,TGTGCCAGCAGCTTAACTAGCGGGGGGTCGGAGCAGTACTTC
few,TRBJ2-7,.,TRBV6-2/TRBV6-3,CASSYKGEEAEQYF,TGTGCCAGCAGTTATAAAGGGGAAGAGGCCGAGCAGTACTTC
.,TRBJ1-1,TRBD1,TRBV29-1,CSAWTGGTEAFF,TGCAGCGCCTGGACAGGGGGCACTGAAGCTTTCTTT
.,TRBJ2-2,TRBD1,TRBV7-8,CASSLLTGGNTGELFF,TGTGCCAGCAGCTTACTGACAGGGGGGAACACCGGGGAGCTGTTTTTT
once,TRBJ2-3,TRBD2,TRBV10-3,CAISAGLAGLNTQYF,TGTGCCATCAGCGCGGGACTAGCGGGGTTAAATACGCAGTATTTT
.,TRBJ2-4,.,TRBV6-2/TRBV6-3,CASSYSRSSRGLAKNIQYF,TGTGCCAGCAGTTACTCGAGGTCGAGTAGGGGGTTAGCCAAAAACATTCAGTACTTC
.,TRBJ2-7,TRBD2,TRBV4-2,CASSQGPPTSGLSYEQYF,TGTGCCAGCAGCCAAGGCCCCCCGACTAGCGGCTTATCCTACGAGCAGTACTTC
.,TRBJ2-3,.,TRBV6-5,CASLKAADTQYF,TGTGCCAGCCTGAAAGCGGCAGATACGCAGTATTTT
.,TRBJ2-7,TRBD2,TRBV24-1,CATSEQAGGPDEQYF,TGTGCCACCAGTGAGCAAGCGGGAGGGCCTGACGAGCAGTACTTC
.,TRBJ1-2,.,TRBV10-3,CAIRGAYGYTF,TGTGCCATCAGGGGAGCCTATGGCTACACCTTC
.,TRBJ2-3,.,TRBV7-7,CASSSGTSTDTQYF,TGTGCCAGCAGCTCCGGGACAAGCACAGATACGCAGTATTTT
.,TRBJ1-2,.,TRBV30,CAWISAVFGYTF,TGTGCCTGGATCTCTGCCGTCTTTGGCTACACCTTC
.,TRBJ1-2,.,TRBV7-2,CASSSDGSSVYGYTF,TGTGCCAGCAGCTCGGACGGATCCTCCGTTTATGGCTACACCTTC
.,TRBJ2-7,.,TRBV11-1,CASSLASHEQYF,TGTGCCAGCAGCTTAGCGAGTCACGAGCAGTACTTC
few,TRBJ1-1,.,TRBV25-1,CASSFTFDEAFF,TGTGCCAGCAGCTTTACATTCGATGAAGCTTTCTTT
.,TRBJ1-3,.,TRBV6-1,CASSEVMGGSGNTIYF,TGTGCCAGCAGTGAGGTCATGGGGGGTTCTGGAAACACCATATATTTT
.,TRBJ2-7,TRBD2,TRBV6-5,CASSYGGTNYEQYF,TGTGCCAGCAGTTACGGCGGGACTAACTACGAGCAGTACTTC
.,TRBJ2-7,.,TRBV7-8,CASSEQGVSYEQYF,TGTGCCAGCAGCGAACAGGGAGTAAGCTACGAGCAGTACTTC
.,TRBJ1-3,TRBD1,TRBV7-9,CASSPRTGGGNTIYF,TGTGCCAGCAGCCCGAGGACAGGGGGTGGAAACACCATATATTTT
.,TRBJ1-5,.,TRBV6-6,CASSPPGDGGQPQHF,TGTGCCAGCAGTCCTCCCGGGGACGGCGGTCAGCCCCAGCATTTT